This T cell receptor beta chain was identified during a study of lymphopenia after photon versus proton radiotherapy. Sequencing was performed with immunoSEQ multiplex PCR; in TCRdb, only in-frame clones are kept and a portion is missing. The sample lists about 25,000 clones; around 90% were seen once. On this clone: What it recognizes is unknown.

General study points: Under photons, naive T cells and diversity fell while effector/memory populations rose.

This CDR3 has 14 residues. V trimming: 5 bases; J trimming: 2 bases; junction bases outside the gene matches: 3. Germline V gives CDR1 SNHLY, CDR2 FYNNEI. The clonotype originates from a man aged 50 to 59 with gastric cancer. Sequenced material: peripheral blood, taken from a patient treated with photon-based radiotherapy. The chain couples TRBV2 to TRBJ1-2, with TRBD1 matching 9 bases. The CDR3 DNA is TGTGCCAGCAGTTCGACAGGGGGGAACTATGGCTACACCTTC. Amino acid sequence: CASSSTGGNYGYTF.